One and the same sample provided the 17 T cell receptor beta chains below, sequenced in a study of cytomegalovirus exposure and HLA in healthy donors. Libraries were prepared by immunoSEQ multiplex PCR; TCRdb keeps only in-frame clonotypes and omits some of them. The sample includes 300,000 to 400,000 clones, more than 80% of them seen just once. The sequenced material came from PBMCs. The receptors here all came from a woman in her late teens or twenties in good health and CMV-seronegative.

In nucleotides, the CDR3 is TGTGCCAGCAGCCCACTGACAGACCCTAACACCGGGGAGCTGTTTTTT. Its translation is CASSPLTDPNTGELFF. The J gene is TRBJ2-2, the V gene TRBV14, with a possible D match to TRBD1 (5 bases). The CDR3 is 16 amino acids. V was cut by 4 bases and J by 2 bases, with 14 bases left in between. Looked up from germline, CDR1 is SGHDN and CDR2 is FVKESK. Drawing the rest from reference TRBV14 and TRBJ2-2, the complete variable domain is EAGVTQFPSHSVIEKGQTVTLRCDPISGHDNLYWYRRVMGKEIKFLLHFVKESKQDESGMPNNRFLAERTGGTYSTLKVQPAELEDSGVYFCASSPLTDPNTGELFFGEGSRLTVL.

This clone was counted between two and nine times. The V gene is TRBV21-1, the J gene TRBJ2-7; the D call TRBD2 from the table was never checked on the DNA. TRBV21-1 is a known pseudogene. The CDR3 has 15 residues. The CDR3 sequence is CASSKLAGTPSEQYF. CDR3 coding DNA: TGTGCCAGCAGCAAATTAGCGGGGACCCCTAGCGAGCAGTACTTC.

This clone turned up a few times. The chain couples TRBV27 to TRBJ2-7; 8 nucleotides line up with TRBD2. J gave up 0 bases and V 0 bases, and 4 bases lay outside the gene matches. The CDR3 has 16 amino acids. Germline CDR1 MNHEY, CDR2 SMNVEV (reference sequence). For the CDR3, the DNA is TGTGCCAGCAGTTTATCTAGCGGGACGACCTCCTACGAGCAGTACTTC. It encodes CASSLSSGTTSYEQYF.

CDR3 nucleotides: TGTGCCATCAGTGCCAACCAACGACTAGCGGGGGTGGATACGCAGTATTTT. Translated, it gives CAISANQRLAGVDTQYF. The chain carries TRBV10-3 and TRBJ2-3, with 12 bases identical to TRBD2. The trim removed 4 bases at V and 6 bases at J, leaving 11 bases unmatched. The CDR3 loop spans 17 amino acids. Germline V gives CDR1 ENHRY, CDR2 SYGVKD.

V is TRBV27 and J is TRBJ2-1; weak D call: TRBD2 (6 bases). V lost 8 bases and J 5 bases, leaving 19 bases between the germline ends. The germline V gene encodes CDR1 MNHEY and CDR2 SMNVEV (reference sequence). This CDR3 is built from 15 residues. The CDR3 region is CASRPLAGSHNEQFF. The CDR3 coding sequence is TGTGCCAGCCGCCCCCTTGCGGGAAGCCACAATGAGCAGTTCTTC.

The J gene is TRBJ2-5, the V gene TRBV2; D possibly corresponds to TRBD2 (6 bases). Per the germline V gene, CDR1 is SNHLY and CDR2 is FYNNEI. The CDR3 length is 14 residues. V shed 10 bases and J shed 5 bases, with 20 bases lying between them. CDR3 nucleotide sequence: TGTGCCAAATCCTCGGCGCGGGGTTTGGAGACCCAGTACTTC. Its protein is CAKSSARGLETQYF.

This chain uses TRBV4-2 with TRBJ2-1, with 8 bases that match TRBD2. Trimming at V came to 5 bases and at J to 9 bases, leaving 3 bases not matched to a gene. The CDR3 is 12 residues long. Germline CDR1 and CDR2: LGHNA and YNFKEQ. CDR3 sequence reads: CASSLAGSEQFF. For the CDR3, the DNA is TGTGCCAGCAGCTTAGCGGGATCTGAGCAGTTCTTC.

V gene TRBV28 combines with J gene TRBJ1-5; D is undetermined. Germline CDR1 and CDR2: MDHEN and SYDVKM. The CDR3 length is 14 residues. Trimming pared 2 bases from V and 2 bases from J, leaving 7 bases between. CDR3 bases: TGTGCCAGCAGTTTACCCCAGGGCAATCAGCCCCAGCATTTT. It encodes CASSLPQGNQPQHF.

The chain is built from TRBV5-1 and TRBJ2-5, with TRBD2 matching over 9 bases. The CDR3 has 16 amino acids. Germline CDR1 SGHRS, CDR2 YFSETQ. V lost 0 bases to trimming and J lost 4 bases; unmatched junction nucleotides: 7. The CDR3 region is CASSLVVAGGPETQYF. The CDR3 bases are TGCGCCAGCAGCTTGGTGGTCGCGGGAGGGCCAGAGACCCAGTACTTC.

This clone was found a few times. The chain employs TRBV9 and TRBJ1-2; D might be TRBD1 (5 bases). Trimming stripped 0 bases from V and 8 bases from J, with 11 bases between. The germline V gene has CDR1 SGDLS and CDR2 YYNGEE. The CDR3 loop spans 13 amino acids. CDR3 nucleotide sequence: TGTGCCAGCAGCGTAGGGGGCGCCCGGGGCTACACCTTC. It is translated as CASSVGGARGYTF.

The chain couples TRBV6-1 to TRBJ2-7; TRBD2 is a possible D gene (6 bases). V lost 4 bases to trimming and J lost 1 base, with 11 bases between them. Germline V gives CDR1 MNHNS, CDR2 SASEGT. CDR3 length equals 14 residues. In nucleotides, the CDR3 is TGTGCCAGCAGTGGGGGGGACGGTTCCTACGAGCAGTACTTC. This translates into CASSGGDGSYEQYF.

The chain joins TRBV2 to TRBJ1-1; 7 nucleotides match TRBD1. The V gene's germline CDR1 is SNHLY and CDR2 FYNNEI. There are 16 residues in the CDR3. The V gene end was trimmed by 5 bases and the J gene end by 4 bases; junction bases not matched to a gene: 13. Written as DNA, the CDR3 is TGTGCCAGCAGTACAGGGGCCAGATTGTTAAGCACTGAAGCTTTCTTT. It translates to CASSTGARLLSTEAFF.

The chain joins TRBV10-1 to TRBJ2-1; weak D call: TRBD2 (5 bases). V gave up 3 bases and J gave up 10 bases, with 16 bases separating them. CDR3 length: 14 amino acids. Per germline, CDR1 WNHNN and CDR2 SYGVQD (reference sequence). The CDR3 region has the DNA TGCGCCAGCAGTGATAGGACTGGGCCTGTGGAGCAGTTCTTC. Protein product: CASSDRTGPVEQFF.

The V call is TRBV6-5, the J call TRBJ2-2; a possible D gene is TRBD1 (7 bases). Germline CDR1 MNHEY, CDR2 SVGAGI. The V and J ends lost 5 bases and 6 bases respectively, with 13 bases between them. CDR3 length: 14 residues. The CDR3 region has the DNA TGTGCCAGCAGTCCCCAGGGGGGCTCCGGGGAGCTGTTTTTT. This translates into CASSPQGGSGELFF.

The J gene is TRBJ1-2, the V gene TRBV6-1; 7 nucleotides match TRBD1. The germline V gene encodes CDR1 MNHNS and CDR2 SASEGT. V lost 6 bases and J lost 8; bases outside the gene matches: 6. There are 12 residues in the CDR3. This CDR3 is CASSHRGGGYTF. The CDR3 bases are TGTGCCAGCAGCCACAGGGGTGGGGGCTACACCTTC.

This chain links TRBV15 with TRBJ1-5; 7 positions match TRBD1. This CDR3 has 15 residues. Per germline, CDR1 LNHNV and CDR2 YYDKDF (reference sequence). J was trimmed by 7 bases and V by 0 bases; bases with no gene match: 6. CDR3 region: CATSRDEGARQPQHF. CDR3 nucleotide sequence: TGTGCCACCAGCAGAGATGAGGGGGCCAGGCAGCCCCAGCATTTT.

The CDR3 DNA is TGTGCCAGCAGCAAAGGAGGGGACAGGGGCAATTCACCCCTCCACTTT. Protein product: CASSKGGDRGNSPLHF. The chain employs TRBV21-1 and TRBJ1-6; no DNA check was done on the table's D call, TRBD1. TRBV21-1 is given as a pseudogene. This CDR3 region has 16 residues.